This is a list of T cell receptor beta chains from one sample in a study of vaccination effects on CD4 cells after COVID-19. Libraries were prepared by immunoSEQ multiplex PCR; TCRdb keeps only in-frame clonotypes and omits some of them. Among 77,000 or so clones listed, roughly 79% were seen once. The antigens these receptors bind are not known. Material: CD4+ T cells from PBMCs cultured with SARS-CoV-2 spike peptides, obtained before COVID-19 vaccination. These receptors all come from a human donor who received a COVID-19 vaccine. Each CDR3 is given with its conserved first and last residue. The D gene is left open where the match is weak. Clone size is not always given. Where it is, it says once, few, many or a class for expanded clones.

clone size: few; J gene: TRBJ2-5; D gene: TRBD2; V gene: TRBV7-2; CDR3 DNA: TGTGCCAGCAGCCCAAACGCGGGACTAGCGGGGCGTCAGTACTTC; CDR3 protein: CASSPNAGLAGRQYF
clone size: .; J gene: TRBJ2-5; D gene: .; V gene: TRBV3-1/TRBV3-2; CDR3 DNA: TGTGCCAGCAGCCAAGCACCGGGACTGGGGGAGACCCAGTACTTC; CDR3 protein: CASSQAPGLGETQYF
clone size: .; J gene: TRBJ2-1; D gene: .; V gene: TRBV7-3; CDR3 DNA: TGTGCCAGCAGCCCCTCGCTCCTAAAATACAATGAGCAGTTCTTC; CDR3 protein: CASSPSLLKYNEQFF
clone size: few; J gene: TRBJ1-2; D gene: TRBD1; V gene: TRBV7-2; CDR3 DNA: TGTGCCAGCACCTTGGGGGGTGGAGGGGGCAGAGGCTACACCTTC; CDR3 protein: CASTLGGGGGRGYTF
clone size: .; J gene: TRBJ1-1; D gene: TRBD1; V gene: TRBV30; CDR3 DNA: TGTGCCTGGAGACCGGGACAGGGGGTTAGGAACACTGAAGCTTTCTTT; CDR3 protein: CAWRPGQGVRNTEAFF
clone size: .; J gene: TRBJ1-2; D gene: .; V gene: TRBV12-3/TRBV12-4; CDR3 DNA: TGTGCCAGCAGTTTAGGGGGGGGCTACACCTTC; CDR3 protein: CASSLGGGYTF
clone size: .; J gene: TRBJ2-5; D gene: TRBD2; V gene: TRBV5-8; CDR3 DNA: TGTGCCAGCAGCTGGAGCCGGACTAGCGGGGGTCAAGAGACCCAGTACTTC; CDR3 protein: CASSWSRTSGGQETQYF
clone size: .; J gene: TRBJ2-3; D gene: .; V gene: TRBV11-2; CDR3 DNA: TGTGCCAGCAGCTTAGGGCTAGAGGCGAGAGATACGCAGTATTTT; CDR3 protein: CASSLGLEARDTQYF
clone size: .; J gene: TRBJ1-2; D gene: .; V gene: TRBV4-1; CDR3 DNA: TGCGCCAGCAGCCAAGCCCAAACTTTGCGGGGCTATGGCTACACCTTC; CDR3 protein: CASSQAQTLRGYGYTF
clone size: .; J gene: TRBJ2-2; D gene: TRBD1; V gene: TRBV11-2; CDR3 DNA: TGTGCCAGCAGACAGAGACCGGGACAGTCGAACACCGGGGAGCTGTTTTTT; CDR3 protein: CASRQRPGQSNTGELFF
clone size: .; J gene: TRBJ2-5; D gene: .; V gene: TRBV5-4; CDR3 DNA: TGTGCCAGCAGCTTACTTCTCCTGGGGCCAGAGACCCAGTACTTC; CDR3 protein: CASSLLLLGPETQYF
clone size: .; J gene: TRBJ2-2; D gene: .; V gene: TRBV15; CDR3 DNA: TGTGCCACCAGCAGAGATTCCGCAGCGTCCAACACCGGGGAGCTGTTTTTT; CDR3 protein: CATSRDSAASNTGELFF
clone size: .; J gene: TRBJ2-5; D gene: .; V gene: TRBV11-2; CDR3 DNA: TGTGCCAGCAGCTTATTCCCCCAATGGGGCTACCAAGAGACCCAGTACTTC; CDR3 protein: CASSLFPQWGYQETQYF
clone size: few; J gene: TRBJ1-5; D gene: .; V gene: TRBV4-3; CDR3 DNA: TGCGCCAGCAGCCAAGAAGAGGGTCAGCCCCAGCATTTT; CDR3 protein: CASSQEEGQPQHF
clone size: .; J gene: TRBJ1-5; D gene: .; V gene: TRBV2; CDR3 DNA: TGTGCCAGCAGTGAGCAGGGGATGTTAGGTCAGCCCCAGCATTTT; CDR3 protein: CASSEQGMLGQPQHF
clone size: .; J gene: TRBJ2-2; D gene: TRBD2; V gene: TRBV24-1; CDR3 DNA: TGTGCCACCAGTGATTCGGGGGGGCCAAACACCGGGGAGCTGTTTTTT; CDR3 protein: CATSDSGGPNTGELFF
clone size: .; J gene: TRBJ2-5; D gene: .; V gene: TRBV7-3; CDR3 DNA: TGTGCCAGCAGCTCCGGGTATTCCGGAGAGACCCAGTACTTC; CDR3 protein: CASSSGYSGETQYF